This T cell receptor (beta chain) was captured in a study of T cells expressing NK-cell markers. General study findings and limits: Expanded clones of NKG2C+ T cells had an unclear HCMV specificity.

Details on this clonotype: Its antigen is unidentified.

This CDR3 has 15 residues. The germline gives CDR1 SGHRS, CDR2 YFSETQ. TCR beta cDNA was generated via 5'RACE template switching incorporating UMIs. TCRdb re-called the 5' RACE reads; one entry per CDR3 protein, DNA not given. This table lists about 400,000 distinct CDR3 sequences. The sample comprised blood T cells: a sorted CD56 or NKG2C T cell subset, CD4+ or CD8+ T cells, or bulk PBMC T cells (not recorded which). This sequence was found in a woman in her fifties or sixties in good health. The rearrangement uses TRBV5-1 and TRBJ2-1. CDR3 region: CASSLGLVGVNEQFF.